This TCR beta chain comes out of a study of T cells in Graves' hyperthyroidism and ophthalmopathy. If no ophthalmopathy progression occurred within 18 months, Graves' hyperthyroidism was stable. Recently diagnosed hyperthyroidism of less than 2 months' duration affected patients aged 18 to 65. Amplification targeted TCR beta CDR3 regions from RNA transcripts. A first-round RT-PCR of the TCR CDR3 used the HTBI primer set. TCRdb re-called the multiplex PCR reads with MiXCR, one entry per CDR3 protein. Altogether roughly 420,000 distinct CDR3 sequences are present, around 16% being singletons, with the ten largest covering almost 8%. This clonotype was counted ten times or more. V was clipped by 0 bases and J by 1 base; unmatched bases: 10. CDR3 size: 21 residues. Germline lookup yields CDR1 LGHDT and CDR2 YNNKEL (reference sequence).

The source is a woman under 30 with Graves' hyperthyroidism. J is TRBJ2-3 and V is TRBV3-1, with 16 nucleotides matching TRBD2. Input material: blood. The CDR3 sequence: CASSQDLGLAGGPFGTDTQYF. The CDR3 DNA reads TGTGCCAGCAGCCAAGACCTGGGACTAGCGGGAGGGCCCTTCGGCACAGATACGCAGTATTTT.